What follows describes a single T cell receptor beta chain. The V end was cut by 12 bases, the J end by 0 bases, with 14 bases between. This CDR3 contains 14 residues. The germline V gene has CDR1 KGHDR and CDR2 SFDVKD. TCRdb passed the PCR reads through MiXCR, listing each CDR3 protein once. The sample has under 20,000 distinct CDR3 sequences; roughly 60% are singletons. These data are taken from a study of vaccination and CD4 T cells after COVID-19. The chain recombines TRBV24-1 with TRBJ2-1, with D uncertain. The source is a human donor who had recovered from COVID-19. The specimen comprised CD4+ T cells from blood, sampled before SARS-CoV-2 vaccination. CDR3 in amino acids: CAPGAALSYNEQFF. CDR3 sequence (DNA): TGTGCCCCCGGTGCAGCTCTCTCCTACAATGAGCAGTTCTTC.